This TCR beta chain is from a study of shared clonotypes between healthy human individuals. Findings and limits, study-wide: Sharing of clonotypes among donors was expected to vary with sequencing depth.

Per the germline V gene, CDR1 is KGHSH and CDR2 is LQKENI. The CDR3 covers 13 residues. The V end lost 0 bases, the J end lost 4 bases, and 7 bases lay between the germline ends. Comments on this clone: Antigen unknown. Within the sample, other DNA sequences also encode this same CDR3.

Replicate PCRs for sorted subsets used around 190 ng DNA; this equaled 30,000 to 35,000 T cell genomes. Per the original data handling: Sequence data from immunoSEQ were junction-only and lacked quality scores; consequently, filtering differed. Using immunoSEQ multiplex PCR, the repertoire was profiled, and TCRdb retains in-frame clones only, with some absent. That table furnishes V, J and clone size, whereas the DNA furnished D and trimming. Of over a million clones listed, approximately 98.5% are singletons. V gene TRBV18 combines with J gene TRBJ2-7; D tentatively fits TRBD1 or TRBD2 (5 bases each). This sequence was found in a man between 25 and 39 years old in good health. The sample taken for sequencing was naive CD4+ T cells sorted from blood. The sample's subset: CD45RA+ positively selected. CDR3 bases: TGTGCCAGCTCACCACCGGGACCTTACGAGCAGTACTTC. Protein product: CASSPPGPYEQYF.